This T cell receptor beta chain was recorded in a study of blood T cell repertoires in COVID-19. Study information: Sample material is recorded as cDNA or gDNA derived from T cells, B-cell-depleted T cells, or PBMCs.

This clone appeared a single time. Donors of Cohort 3 who recovered were those that had two negative PCRs, clearance, or symptom resolution. In the study's own analysis: Amplification of reference gene primers provided the estimated nucleated cell counts. Measured with immunoSEQ multiplex PCR; TCRdb has only the in-frame clones, and not every one. The V and J calls and clone size are taken from that table; D and trimming were inferred from the DNA. The profile shows approximately 440,000 clones, about 90% of them singletons. CDR3 length: 15 amino acids. V shed 3 bases, J shed 7 bases, and the junction held 11 bases outside the gene matches. The germline V gene has CDR1 SEHNR and CDR2 FQNEAQ (reference sequence).

The receptor's source is a man aged 18 to 35 who had recovered from COVID-19. The J gene is TRBJ1-2, the V gene TRBV7-9; the match to TRBD1 covers 7 bases. Material: PBMCs or T cells enriched from blood (not recorded which). CDR3 protein: CASSFQPGGKGGYTF. DNA for the CDR3: TGTGCCAGCAGCTTCCAGCCAGGGGGAAAGGGTGGCTACACCTTC.